Included here is one T cell receptor (beta chain) sequence, with context. The data are from a study of blood T cell repertoires in COVID-19. Study-wide context: Acute-phase and convalescent COVID-19 samples originated in the United States, Italy and Spain.

This CDR3 contains 18 residues. The V gene's germline CDR1 is MGHRA and CDR2 YSYEKL. J was trimmed by 3 bases and V by 1 base; bases with no gene match: 14. Participants, 18 to 89 years old, spanned around 25 US areas. Participants' reported clinical history set cohort assignment. Authors' processing steps: The authors estimated nucleated cell counts from reference gene primer amplification. The repertoire was sequenced with immunoSEQ multiplex PCR; TCRdb's copy has only in-frame clones and lacks some. V and J calls and clone size are those listed in that table; D and trimming were worked out from the DNA. The table shows about 200,000 clones, with 70% to 90% occurring only once.

The TCR sequence derives from a woman aged 25-40 years who had been exposed to COVID-19. The material sequenced was PBMCs or T cells enriched from blood (not recorded which). The chain recombines TRBV4-1 with TRBJ1-2, with 7 bases matching TRBD1. The CDR3 DNA sequence: TGCGCCAGCAGCCAAGTTGCCAGGGGGAATCGGAAAGACTATGGCTACACCTTC. Amino acids: CASSQVARGNRKDYGYTF.